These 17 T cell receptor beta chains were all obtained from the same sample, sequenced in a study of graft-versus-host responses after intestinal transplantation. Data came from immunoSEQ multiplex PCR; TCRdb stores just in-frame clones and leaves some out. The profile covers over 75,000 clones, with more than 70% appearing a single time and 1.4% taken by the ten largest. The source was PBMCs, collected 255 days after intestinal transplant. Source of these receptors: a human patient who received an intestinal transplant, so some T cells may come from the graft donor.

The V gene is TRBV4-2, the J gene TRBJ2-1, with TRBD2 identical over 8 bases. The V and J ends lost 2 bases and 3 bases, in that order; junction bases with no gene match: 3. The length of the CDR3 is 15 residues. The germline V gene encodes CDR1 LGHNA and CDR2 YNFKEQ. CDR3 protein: CASSQPGLDYNEQFF. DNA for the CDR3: TGTGCCAGCAGCCAACCGGGACTAGACTACAATGAGCAGTTCTTC.

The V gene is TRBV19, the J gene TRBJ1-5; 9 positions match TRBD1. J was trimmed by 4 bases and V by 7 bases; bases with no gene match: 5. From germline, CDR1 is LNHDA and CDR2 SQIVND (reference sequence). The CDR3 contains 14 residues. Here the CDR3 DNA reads TGTGCCAGTAAAGCGGGACAGGGTAATCAGCCCCAGCATTTT. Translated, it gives CASKAGQGNQPQHF.

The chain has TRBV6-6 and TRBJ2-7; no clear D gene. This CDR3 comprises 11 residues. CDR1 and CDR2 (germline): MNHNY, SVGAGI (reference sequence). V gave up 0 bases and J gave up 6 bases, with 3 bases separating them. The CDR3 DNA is TGTGCCAGCAGTTACTCAGGCGAGCAGTACTTC. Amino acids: CASSYSGEQYF.

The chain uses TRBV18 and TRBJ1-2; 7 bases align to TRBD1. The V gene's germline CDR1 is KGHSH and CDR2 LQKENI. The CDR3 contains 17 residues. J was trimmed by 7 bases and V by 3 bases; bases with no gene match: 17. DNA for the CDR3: TGTGCCAGCTCACCGTCCCGACAGGGCCCCCTGTTGAGTGGCTACACCTTC. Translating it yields CASSPSRQGPLLSGYTF.

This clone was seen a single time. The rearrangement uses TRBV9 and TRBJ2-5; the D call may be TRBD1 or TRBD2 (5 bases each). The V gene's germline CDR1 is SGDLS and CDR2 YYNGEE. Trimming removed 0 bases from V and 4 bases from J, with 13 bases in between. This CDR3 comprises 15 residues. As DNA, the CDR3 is TGTGCCAGCAGCGTAGGTTGGGGGAAGTCAGAGACCCAGTACTTC. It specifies CASSVGWGKSETQYF.

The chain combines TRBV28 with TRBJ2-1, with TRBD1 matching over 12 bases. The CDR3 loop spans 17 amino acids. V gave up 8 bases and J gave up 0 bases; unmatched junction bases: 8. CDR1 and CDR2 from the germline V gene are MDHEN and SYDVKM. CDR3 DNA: TGTGCCAGCGAGGGACAGGGGGCGCTTACCTCCTACAATGAGCAGTTCTTC. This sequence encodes CASEGQGALTSYNEQFF.

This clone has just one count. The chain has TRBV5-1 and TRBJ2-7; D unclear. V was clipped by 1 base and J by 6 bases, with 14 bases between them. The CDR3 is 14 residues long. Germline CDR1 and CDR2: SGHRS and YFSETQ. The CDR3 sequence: CASSLLEGSGEQYF. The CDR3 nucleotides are TGCGCCAGCAGCTTGTTGGAAGGGTCAGGCGAGCAGTACTTC.

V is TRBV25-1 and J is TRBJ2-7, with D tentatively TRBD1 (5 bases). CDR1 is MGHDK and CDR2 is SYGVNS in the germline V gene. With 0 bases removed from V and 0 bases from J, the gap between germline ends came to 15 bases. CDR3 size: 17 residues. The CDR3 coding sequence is TGTGCCAGCAGTGAATATTTTGTACAGGAGAGCTCCTACGAGCAGTACTTC. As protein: CASSEYFVQESSYEQYF.

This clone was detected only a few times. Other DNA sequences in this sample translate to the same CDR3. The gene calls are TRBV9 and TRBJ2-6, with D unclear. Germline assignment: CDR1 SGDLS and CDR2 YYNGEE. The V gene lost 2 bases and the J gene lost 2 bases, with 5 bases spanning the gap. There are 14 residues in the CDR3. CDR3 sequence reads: CASSVVAGANVLTF. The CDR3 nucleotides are TGTGCCAGCAGCGTTGTTGCTGGGGCCAACGTCCTGACTTTC.

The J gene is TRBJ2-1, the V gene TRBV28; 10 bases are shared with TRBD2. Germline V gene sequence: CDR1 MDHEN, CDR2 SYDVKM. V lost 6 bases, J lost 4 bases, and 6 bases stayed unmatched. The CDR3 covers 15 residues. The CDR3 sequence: CASSLSGRAYNEQFF. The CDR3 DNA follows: TGTGCCAGCAGCTTAAGCGGGAGGGCATACAATGAGCAGTTCTTC.

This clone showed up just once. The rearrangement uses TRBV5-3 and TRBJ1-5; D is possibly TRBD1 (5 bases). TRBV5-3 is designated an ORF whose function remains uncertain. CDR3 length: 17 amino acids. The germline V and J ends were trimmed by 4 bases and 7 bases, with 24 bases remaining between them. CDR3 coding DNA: TGTGCCAGAAGCATGAGGCCAGGGTCCCCGGGGAGACAGCCCCAGCATTTT. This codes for CARSMRPGSPGRQPQHF.

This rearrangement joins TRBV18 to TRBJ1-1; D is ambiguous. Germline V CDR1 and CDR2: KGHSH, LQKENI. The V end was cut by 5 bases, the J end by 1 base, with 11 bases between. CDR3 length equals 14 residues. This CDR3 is CASSSSGPNTEAFF. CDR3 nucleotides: TGTGCCAGCTCAAGTTCCGGACCGAACACTGAAGCTTTCTTT.

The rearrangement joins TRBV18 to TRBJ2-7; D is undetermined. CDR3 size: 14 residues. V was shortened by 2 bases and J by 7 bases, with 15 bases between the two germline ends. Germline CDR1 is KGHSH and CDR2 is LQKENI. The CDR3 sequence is CASSPSDPSREQYF. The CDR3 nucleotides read TGTGCCAGCTCACCAAGCGACCCCAGTAGGGAGCAGTACTTC.

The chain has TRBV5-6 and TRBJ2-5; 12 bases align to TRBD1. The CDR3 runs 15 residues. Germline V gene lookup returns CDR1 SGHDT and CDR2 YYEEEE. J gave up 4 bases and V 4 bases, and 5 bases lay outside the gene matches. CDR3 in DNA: TGTGCCAGCAGCATCCGGGACAGGGGGCGAGAGACCCAGTACTTC. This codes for CASSIRDRGRETQYF. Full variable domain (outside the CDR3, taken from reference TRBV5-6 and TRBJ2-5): DAGVTQSPTHLIKTRGQQVTLRCSPKSGHDTVSWYQQALGQGPQFIFQYYEEEERQRGNFPDRFSGHQFPNYSSELNVNALLLGDSALYLCASSIRDRGRETQYFGPGTRLLVL.

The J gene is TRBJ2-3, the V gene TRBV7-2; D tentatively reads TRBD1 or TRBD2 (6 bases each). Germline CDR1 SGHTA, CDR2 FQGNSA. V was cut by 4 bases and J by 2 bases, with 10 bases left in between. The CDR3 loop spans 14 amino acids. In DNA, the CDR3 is TGTGCCAGCAGCTCCTGGGGGGCCACAGATACGCAGTATTTT. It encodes CASSSWGATDTQYF. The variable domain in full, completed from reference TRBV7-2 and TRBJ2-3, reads GAGVSQSPSNKVTEKGKDVELRCDPISGHTALYWYRQSLGQGLEFLIYFQGNSAPDKSGLPSDRFSAERTGGSVSTLTIQRTQQEDSAVYLCASSSWGATDTQYFGPGTRLTVL.

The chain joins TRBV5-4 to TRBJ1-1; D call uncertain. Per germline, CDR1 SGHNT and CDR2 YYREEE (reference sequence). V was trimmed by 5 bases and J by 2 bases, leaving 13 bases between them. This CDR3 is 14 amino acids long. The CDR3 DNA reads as TGTGCCAGCAGGGTAGAGAAGTATAACACTGAAGCTTTCTTT. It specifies CASRVEKYNTEAFF.

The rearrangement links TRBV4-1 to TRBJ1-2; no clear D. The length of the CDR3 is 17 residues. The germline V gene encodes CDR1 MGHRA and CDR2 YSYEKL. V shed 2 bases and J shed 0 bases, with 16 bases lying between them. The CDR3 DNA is TGCGCCAGCAGCCAAATAATCGGGATGAACACTAACTATGGCTACACCTTC. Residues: CASSQIIGMNTNYGYTF.